This entry lists 26 T cell receptor beta chains sequenced from one sample in a study of blood T cell repertoires in COVID-19. Sequencing was performed with immunoSEQ multiplex PCR; in TCRdb, only in-frame clones are kept and a portion is missing. The sample yields roughly 160,000 clones, roughly 80% seen once. The sample taken for sequencing was peripheral blood. These receptors were obtained from a woman over 75 with COVID-19, enrolled during active disease.

V gene TRBV11-2 combines with J gene TRBJ2-1; D perhaps matches TRBD2 (5 bases). CDR3 length: 13 amino acids. V was trimmed by 4 bases and J by 8 bases, leaving 12 bases between them. In germline, CDR1 is SGHAT, CDR2 FQNNGV. Here the CDR3 DNA reads TGTGCCAGCAGCTCGACGGGATTGGATGAGCAGTTCTTC. Protein product: CASSSTGLDEQFF.

This clone was detected a few times. J is TRBJ2-1 and V is TRBV9, with TRBD2 identical over 11 bases. CDR1 is SGDLS and CDR2 is YYNGEE in the germline V gene. The V segment lost 4 bases and the J segment 3 bases; nucleotides outside the gene matches: 9. The CDR3 contains 17 residues. DNA of the CDR3: TGTGCCAGCAGCTTAGGGACTAGCGGTGCGGGCTACAATGAGCAGTTCTTC. Residues: CASSLGTSGAGYNEQFF.

The gene calls are TRBV6-1 and TRBJ1-5; D gene ambiguous. CDR1 and CDR2 from the germline V gene are MNHNS and SASEGT. This CDR3 has 15 residues. With 1 base removed from V and 6 bases from J, the gap between germline ends came to 13 bases. The CDR3 DNA reads TGTGCCAGCAGTGAAGGGCTTCACGGGAGTCAGCCCCAGCATTTT. Translated, it gives CASSEGLHGSQPQHF.

This clone was counted only a few times. V gene TRBV29-1 combines with J gene TRBJ1-2; D ambiguous. V was pared by 7 bases and J by 8 bases, with 14 bases between. The CDR3 extends over 11 amino acids. Germline-derived CDR1 and CDR2 are SQVTM and ANQGSEA. CDR3 sequence: CSARTGDGYTF. The CDR3 coding sequence is TGCAGCGCCAGGACTGGCGACGGCTACACCTTC.

The V call is TRBV5-1, the J call TRBJ2-5, with TRBD2 matching 9 bases. CDR3 length: 15 residues. Losses at the gene ends were 1 base for V and 5 bases for J; bases not matched to a gene: 6. Germline V gene data show CDR1 as SGHRS and CDR2 as YFSETQ. The CDR3 loop is CASSLQTSGLETQYF. Written as DNA, the CDR3 is TGCGCCAGCAGCTTGCAAACTAGCGGGTTGGAGACCCAGTACTTC.

This clone turned up a few times. This chain uses TRBV7-2 with TRBJ1-6, with 8 positions matching TRBD1. The V gene's germline CDR1 is SGHTA and CDR2 FQGNSA. CDR3 length: 17 amino acids. Trimming cost V 1 base and J 6 bases; bases outside gene matches: 8. The chain's CDR3 is CASSLEFWTGSNSPLHF. CDR3 DNA: TGTGCCAGCAGCTTAGAGTTCTGGACAGGGAGTAATTCACCCCTCCACTTT.

V and J are TRBV5-4 and TRBJ2-1; D ambiguous. Trimming stripped 0 bases from V and 9 bases from J, with 10 bases between. The CDR3 spans 13 residues. Germline V gene sequence: CDR1 SGHNT, CDR2 YYREEE (reference sequence). CDR3 amino acids: CASSLGELVEQFF. The CDR3 DNA sequence: TGTGCCAGCAGCTTGGGAGAACTGGTTGAGCAGTTCTTC.

The rearrangement joins TRBV5-6 to TRBJ2-1, with 12 bases lining up with TRBD2. The CDR3 is 16 amino acids. CDR1 and CDR2 from the germline V gene are SGHDT and YYEEEE. The trim removed 0 bases at V and 6 bases at J, leaving 4 bases unmatched. For the CDR3, the DNA is TGTGCCAGCAGCTTGGGACTAGCGGGAGCTAGCAATGAGCAGTTCTTC. Amino acids: CASSLGLAGASNEQFF.

This clone showed up just a few times. The rearrangement links TRBV15 to TRBJ1-4; TRBD1 agrees at 8 bases. Trimming at V came to 2 bases and at J to 2 bases, leaving 16 bases not matched to a gene. Germline values: CDR1 LNHNV, CDR2 YYDKDF (reference sequence). The CDR3 spans 20 residues. The CDR3 bases are TGTGCCACCAGCAGACTGGGGGGACAGGTGGATCTTGCGACTAATGAAAAACTGTTTTTT. Encoded protein: CATSRLGGQVDLATNEKLFF.

The chain carries TRBV9 and TRBJ1-1; D remains ambiguous. The CDR3 runs to 14 residues. The germline V and J ends were trimmed by 0 bases and 1 base, with 7 bases remaining between them. CDR1 and CDR2 (germline): SGDLS, YYNGEE. The CDR3 nucleotides read TGTGCCAGCAGCGTAGATGTGAGGAACACTGAAGCTTTCTTT. Residues: CASSVDVRNTEAFF.

The CDR3 loop reads CASSLGQGGDYGYTF. The CDR3 DNA is TGCGCCAGCAGCTTGGGACAGGGTGGGGACTATGGCTACACCTTC. The chain joins TRBV5-1 to TRBJ1-2, with TRBD1 identical over 7 bases. V trimming: 0 bases; J trimming: 3 bases; junction bases outside the gene matches: 5. The CDR3 is made up of 15 amino acids. Germline values: CDR1 SGHRS, CDR2 YFSETQ.

The chain couples TRBV11-2 to TRBJ1-3; 8 positions agree with TRBD1. CDR3 length equals 15 residues. In germline, CDR1 is SGHAT, CDR2 FQNNGV. The V segment lost 5 bases and the J segment 4 bases; nucleotides outside the gene matches: 7. The CDR3 bases are TGTGCCAGCAGCCCTTCGACAGGGGTGGGAAACACCATATATTTT. Translation: CASSPSTGVGNTIYF.

The gene calls are TRBV18 and TRBJ1-5; 7 bases map to TRBD1. The junction had 2 bases not matched to a gene; V was cut back by 2 bases and J by 1 base. Germline lookup yields CDR1 KGHSH and CDR2 LQKENI. This CDR3 has 15 amino acids. The CDR3 protein is CASSPEQGSNQPQHF. The CDR3 nucleotides read TGTGCCAGCTCACCAGAACAGGGGAGCAATCAGCCCCAGCATTTT.

The chain is built from TRBV5-1 and TRBJ2-7, with 8 bases matching TRBD1. Trimming cost V 7 bases and J 1 base; bases outside gene matches: 7. The CDR3 contains 14 residues. Germline CDR1 SGHRS, CDR2 YFSETQ. This chain's CDR3 is CASAQGAGSYEQYF. The CDR3 DNA sequence: TGCGCCAGCGCGCAGGGGGCCGGATCCTACGAGCAGTACTTC. The variable domain in full, completed from reference TRBV5-1 and TRBJ2-7, reads KAGVTQTPRYLIKTRGQQVTLSCSPISGHRSVSWYQQTPGQGLQFLFEYFSETQRNKGNFPGRFSGRQFSNSRSEMNVSTLELGDSALYLCASAQGAGSYEQYFGPGTRLTVT.

Only one count was recorded for this clone. J is TRBJ1-2 and V is TRBV5-5; D is possibly TRBD1 (5 bases). The CDR3 length is 14 residues. The germline CDR1 and CDR2 sequences are SGHKS and YYEKEE (reference sequence). V lost 4 bases to trimming and J lost 7 bases, with 17 bases between them. The CDR3 here is CASSREGSMSGYTF. The DNA for the CDR3 is TGTGCCAGCAGCCGGGAGGGGTCGATGAGTGGCTACACCTTC.

The chain carries TRBV27 and TRBJ2-1, with 13 bases fitting TRBD2. Germline V lookup: CDR1 MNHEY, CDR2 SMNVEV (reference sequence). V dropped 7 bases and J dropped 6; count of bases not matched to a gene: 3. The CDR3 totals 14 residues. CDR3: CASTRTSGSNEQFF. CDR3 sequence (DNA): TGTGCCAGCACCAGGACTAGCGGGAGCAATGAGCAGTTCTTC.

V is TRBV6-6 and J is TRBJ1-2; tentatively, D is TRBD1 (5 bases). The CDR3 has 13 amino acids. Germline V gene data show CDR1 as MNHNY and CDR2 as SVGAGI (reference sequence). V was pared by 4 bases and J by 7 bases, with 13 bases between. In DNA form, the CDR3 reads TGTGCCAGCAGTTCAAGGGGCTCGACTGGCTACACCTTC. This sequence encodes CASSSRGSTGYTF.

The chain uses TRBV13 and TRBJ2-2; D might be TRBD1 (6 bases). The V end was cut by 4 bases, the J end by 1 base, with 16 bases between. The germline V gene encodes CDR1 PRHDT and CDR2 FYEKMQ (reference sequence). The CDR3 covers 17 residues. The chain's CDR3 is CASSSKQETGNTGELFF. In nucleotides, the CDR3 is TGTGCCAGCAGCTCAAAACAAGAGACAGGGAACACCGGGGAGCTGTTTTTT.

This clone occurred a few times. This chain joins TRBV3-1 (or the pseudogene TRBV3-2) and TRBJ2-3, with 9 nucleotides matching TRBD2. The CDR3 spans 15 residues. Germline V gene sequence: CDR1 LGHDT, CDR2 YNNKEL (reference sequence). V trimming: 2 bases; J trimming: 4 bases; junction bases outside the gene matches: 4. CDR3 sequence reads: CASSQWASGADTQYF. In DNA form, the CDR3 reads TGTGCCAGCAGCCAATGGGCTAGCGGGGCAGATACGCAGTATTTT.

Turning to this clone: This sequence may be a read error, since a much larger clone differs from it by one base. The rearrangement uses TRBV5-1 and TRBJ2-1; no firm D call. Germline V gene data show CDR1 as SGHRS and CDR2 as YFSETQ. The CDR3 spans 13 residues. V was shortened by 0 bases and J by 4 bases, with 5 bases between the two germline ends. The CDR3 region has the DNA TGCGCCAGCAGCTTGGACAGATACAATGAGCAGTTCTTC. Amino acids: CASSLDRYNEQFF.

The rearrangement joins TRBV5-1 to TRBJ2-2, with 11 bases identical to TRBD1. CDR1 SGHRS and CDR2 YFSETQ come from the germline V gene. After removal of 4 bases from V and 6 bases from J, the junction contained 5 bases not matched to a gene. This CDR3 has 15 residues. The CDR3 region has the DNA TGCGCCAGCAGCCCGGGACAGGGGGAGGCCGGGGAGCTGTTTTTT. This translates into CASSPGQGEAGELFF.

The V call is TRBV5-1, the J call TRBJ2-5, with 8 bases aligning to TRBD2. J gave up 2 bases and V 4 bases, and 4 bases lay outside the gene matches. The CDR3 length is 14 residues. Germline V CDR1 and CDR2: SGHRS, YFSETQ. The CDR3 DNA reads as TGCGCCAGCAGCCCGACTAGCGCGCAAGAGACCCAGTACTTC. Translation: CASSPTSAQETQYF.

The V and J genes are TRBV6-2 or TRBV6-3 and TRBJ1-1; perhaps TRBD1 as D (6 bases). Germline V gives CDR1 MNHEY, CDR2 SVGEGT. Between the trimmed V and J ends, which lost 2 bases and 4 bases, there was a span of 23 bases. The CDR3 runs to 18 residues. This CDR3 reads CASSYRPRGHGSTTEAFF. CDR3 coding DNA: TGTGCCAGCAGTTACCGGCCCAGGGGCCATGGGTCGACCACTGAAGCTTTCTTT.

CDR3 DNA: TGTGCCAGCAGCCAACAACTAGCGGGAGTTGAGCAGTTCTTC. It codes for CASSQQLAGVEQFF. The chain is built from TRBV4-2 and TRBJ2-1; 11 nucleotides line up with TRBD2. CDR1 and CDR2 (germline): LGHNA, YNFKEQ. CDR3 length: 14 residues. The ends lost 2 bases at V and 9 bases at J; junction bases unmatched: 3.

A few counts support this clone. The chain couples TRBV15 to TRBJ2-7, with 7 bases aligning to TRBD1. Germline assignment: CDR1 LNHNV and CDR2 YYDKDF (reference sequence). This CDR3 spans 15 amino acids. After removal of 0 bases from V and 3 bases from J, the junction contained 5 bases not matched to a gene. CDR3 DNA: TGTGCCACCAGCAGAGATCATCGGGACAGCTACGAGCAGTACTTC. As protein: CATSRDHRDSYEQYF.

The chain couples TRBV5-1 to TRBJ2-2; TRBD1 agrees at 9 bases. The CDR3 is 15 residues long. Trimming at V came to 3 bases and at J to 5 bases, leaving 5 bases not matched to a gene. Germline V gene lookup returns CDR1 SGHRS and CDR2 YFSETQ. CDR3 loop: CASSSPTGGTGELFF. The CDR3 DNA is TGCGCCAGCAGCTCCCCGACAGGGGGAACCGGGGAGCTGTTTTTT.